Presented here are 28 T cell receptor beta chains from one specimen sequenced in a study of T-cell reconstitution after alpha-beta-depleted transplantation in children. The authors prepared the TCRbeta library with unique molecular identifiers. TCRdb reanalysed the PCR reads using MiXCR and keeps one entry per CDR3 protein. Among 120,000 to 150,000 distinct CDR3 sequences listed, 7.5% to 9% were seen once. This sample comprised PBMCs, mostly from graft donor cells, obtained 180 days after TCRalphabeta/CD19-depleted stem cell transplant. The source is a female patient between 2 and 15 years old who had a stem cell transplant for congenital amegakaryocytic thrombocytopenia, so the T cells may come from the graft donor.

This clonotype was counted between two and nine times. CDR3 residues: CSAAGLAGGPRHQETQYF. CDR3 DNA: TGCAGTGCGGCGGGACTAGCGGGAGGGCCGCGGCACCAAGAGACCCAGTACTTC. The rearrangement links TRBV20-1 to TRBJ2-5, with 16 bases fitting TRBD2. Trimming removed 6 bases from V and 0 bases from J; junction bases left unmatched: 10. This CDR3 is 18 amino acids long. CDR1 is DFQATT and CDR2 is SNEGSKA in the germline V gene (reference sequence).

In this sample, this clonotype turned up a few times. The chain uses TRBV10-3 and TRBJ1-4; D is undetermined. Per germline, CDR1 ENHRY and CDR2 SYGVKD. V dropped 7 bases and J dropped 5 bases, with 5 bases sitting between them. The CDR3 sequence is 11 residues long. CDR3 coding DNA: TGTGCCATCACCCCAAATGAAAAACTGTTTTTT. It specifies CAITPNEKLFF.

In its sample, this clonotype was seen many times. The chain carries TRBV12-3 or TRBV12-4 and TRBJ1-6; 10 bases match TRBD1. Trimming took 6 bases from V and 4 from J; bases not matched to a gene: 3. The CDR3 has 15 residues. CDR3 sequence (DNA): TGTGCCAGCAGAGGGGGACAGGGGTATAATTCACCCCTCCACTTT. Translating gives CASRGGQGYNSPLHF.

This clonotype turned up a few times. The CDR3 spells CSARDLPGQGLNNEQFF. CDR3 DNA sequence: TGCAGTGCTAGAGACCTACCGGGACAGGGACTCAACAATGAGCAGTTCTTC. The chain links TRBV20-1 to TRBJ2-1; 9 positions match TRBD1. The CDR3 is 17 residues long. After removal of 0 bases from V and 5 bases from J, the junction contained 11 bases not matched to a gene. Germline CDR1 reads DFQATT; CDR2 reads SNEGSKA (reference sequence).

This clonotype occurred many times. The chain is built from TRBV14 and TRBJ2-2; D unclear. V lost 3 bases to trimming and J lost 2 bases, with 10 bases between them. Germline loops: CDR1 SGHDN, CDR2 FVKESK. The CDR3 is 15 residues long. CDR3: CASSHTPSNTGELFF. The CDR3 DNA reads TGTGCCAGCAGCCATACCCCTTCTAACACCGGGGAGCTGTTTTTT.

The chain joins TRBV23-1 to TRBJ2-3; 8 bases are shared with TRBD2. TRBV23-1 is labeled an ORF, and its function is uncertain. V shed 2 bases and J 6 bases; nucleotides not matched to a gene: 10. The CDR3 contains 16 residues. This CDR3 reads CASSQAGGANVDTQYF. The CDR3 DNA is TGCGCCAGCAGTCAAGCGGGAGGTGCAAATGTCGATACGCAGTATTTT.

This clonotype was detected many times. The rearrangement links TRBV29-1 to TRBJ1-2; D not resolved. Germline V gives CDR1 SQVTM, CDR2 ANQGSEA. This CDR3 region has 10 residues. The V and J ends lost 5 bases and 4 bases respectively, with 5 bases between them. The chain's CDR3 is CSVYSYGYTF. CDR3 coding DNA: TGCAGCGTTTACTCCTATGGCTACACCTTC.

CDR3 in amino acids: CASRINPERGDYTF. Written as DNA, the CDR3 is TGTGCCAGTAGAATTAACCCCGAACGGGGAGACTACACCTTC. V and J are TRBV19 and TRBJ1-2; D unresolved. The CDR3 contains 14 residues. Germline CDR1 reads LNHDA; CDR2 reads SQIVND (reference sequence). Trimming shortened V by 6 bases and J by 10 bases, and 21 bases separated the two germline ends.

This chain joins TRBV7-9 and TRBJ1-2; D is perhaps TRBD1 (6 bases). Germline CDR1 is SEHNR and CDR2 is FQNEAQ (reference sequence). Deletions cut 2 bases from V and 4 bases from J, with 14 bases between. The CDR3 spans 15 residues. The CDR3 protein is CASSLFIVRGYGYTF. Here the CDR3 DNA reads TGTGCCAGCAGCTTATTTATTGTCAGGGGCTATGGCTACACCTTC. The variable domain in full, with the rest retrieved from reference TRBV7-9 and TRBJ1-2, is DTGVSQNPRHKITKRGQNVTFRCDPISEHNRLYWYRQTLGQGPEFLTYFQNEAQLEKSRLLSDRFSAERPKGSFSTLEIQRTEQGDSAMYLCASSLFIVRGYGYTFGSGTRLTVV.

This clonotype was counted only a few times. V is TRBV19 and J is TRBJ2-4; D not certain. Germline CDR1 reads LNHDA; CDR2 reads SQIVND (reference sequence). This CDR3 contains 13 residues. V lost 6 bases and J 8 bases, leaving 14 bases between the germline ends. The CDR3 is CASSPKLGYIQYF. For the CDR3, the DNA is TGTGCCAGTAGCCCTAAGCTGGGGTACATTCAGTACTTC.

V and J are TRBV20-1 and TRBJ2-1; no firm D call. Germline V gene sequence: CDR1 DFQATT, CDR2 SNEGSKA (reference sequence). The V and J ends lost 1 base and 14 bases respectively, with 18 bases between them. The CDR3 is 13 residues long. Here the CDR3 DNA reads TGCAGTGCTAGAGGGGGTTGGGCTTCCGAGGAGTTCTTC. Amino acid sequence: CSARGGWASEEFF.

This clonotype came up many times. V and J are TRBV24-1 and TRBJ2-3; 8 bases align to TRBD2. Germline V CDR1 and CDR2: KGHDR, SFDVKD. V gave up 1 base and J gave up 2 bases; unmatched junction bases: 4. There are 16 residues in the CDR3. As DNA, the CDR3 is TGTGCCACCAGTGATTTCGCGGGAGGTTACACAGATACGCAGTATTTT. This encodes CATSDFAGGYTDTQYF.

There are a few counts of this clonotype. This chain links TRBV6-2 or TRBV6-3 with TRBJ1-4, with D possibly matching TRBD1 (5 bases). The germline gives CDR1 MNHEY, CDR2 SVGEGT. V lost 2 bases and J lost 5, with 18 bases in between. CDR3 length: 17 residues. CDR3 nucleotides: TGTGCCAGCAGTTACAACATCCGGCAGGGCCTAAATGAAAAACTGTTTTTT. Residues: CASSYNIRQGLNEKLFF.

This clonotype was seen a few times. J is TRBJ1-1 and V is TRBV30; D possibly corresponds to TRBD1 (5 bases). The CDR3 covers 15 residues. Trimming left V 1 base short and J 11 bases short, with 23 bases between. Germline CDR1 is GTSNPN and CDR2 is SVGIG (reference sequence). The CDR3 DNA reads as TGTGCCTGGAGTGGTGGGACGGCCCAACACTGGTCTGCTTTCTTT. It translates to CAWSGGTAQHWSAFF.

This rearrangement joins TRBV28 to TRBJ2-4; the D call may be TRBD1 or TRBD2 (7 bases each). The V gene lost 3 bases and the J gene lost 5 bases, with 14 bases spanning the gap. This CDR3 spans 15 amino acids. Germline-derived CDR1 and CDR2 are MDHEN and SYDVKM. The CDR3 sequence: CASSLGRGGQNIQYF. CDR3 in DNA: TGTGCCAGCAGTTTGGGCAGGGGGGGACAAAACATTCAGTACTTC.

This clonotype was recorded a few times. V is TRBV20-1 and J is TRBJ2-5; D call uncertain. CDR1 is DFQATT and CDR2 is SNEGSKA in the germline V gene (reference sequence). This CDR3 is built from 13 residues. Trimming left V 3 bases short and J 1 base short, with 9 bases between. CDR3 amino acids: CSASEPSQETQYF. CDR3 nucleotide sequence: TGCAGTGCTAGCGAGCCTTCCCAAGAGACCCAGTACTTC.

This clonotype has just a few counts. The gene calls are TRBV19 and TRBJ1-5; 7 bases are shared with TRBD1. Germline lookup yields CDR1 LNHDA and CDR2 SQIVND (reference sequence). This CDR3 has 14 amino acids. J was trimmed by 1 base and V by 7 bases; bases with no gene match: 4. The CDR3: CASNTGVSNQPQHF. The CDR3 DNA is TGTGCCAGTAACACAGGGGTGAGCAATCAGCCCCAGCATTTT.

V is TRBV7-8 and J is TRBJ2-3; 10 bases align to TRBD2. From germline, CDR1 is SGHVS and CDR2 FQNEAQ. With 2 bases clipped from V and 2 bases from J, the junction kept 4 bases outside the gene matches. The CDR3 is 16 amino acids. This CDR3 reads CASSLPSGGYTDTQYF. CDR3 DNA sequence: TGTGCCAGCAGCTTACCTAGCGGGGGCTACACAGATACGCAGTATTTT.

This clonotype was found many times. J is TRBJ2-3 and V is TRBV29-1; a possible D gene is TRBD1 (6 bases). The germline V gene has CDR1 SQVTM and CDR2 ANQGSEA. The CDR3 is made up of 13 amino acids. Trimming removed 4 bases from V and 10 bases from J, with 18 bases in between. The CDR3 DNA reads TGCAGCGTTGCGCGGACCCCAGGGGTACCGCAGTATTTT. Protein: CSVARTPGVPQYF.

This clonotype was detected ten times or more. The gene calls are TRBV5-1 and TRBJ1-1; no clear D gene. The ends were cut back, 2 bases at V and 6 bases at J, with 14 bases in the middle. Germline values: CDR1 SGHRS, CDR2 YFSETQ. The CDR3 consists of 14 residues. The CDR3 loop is CASSFTGGMSEAFF. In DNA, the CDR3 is TGCGCCAGCAGCTTTACTGGAGGGATGTCTGAAGCTTTCTTT.

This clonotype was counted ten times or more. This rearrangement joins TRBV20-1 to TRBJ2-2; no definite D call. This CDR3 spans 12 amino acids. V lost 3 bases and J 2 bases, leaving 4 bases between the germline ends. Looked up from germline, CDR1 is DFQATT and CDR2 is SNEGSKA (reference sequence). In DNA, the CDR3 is TGCAGTGCTAGGGAAAACACCGGGGAGCTGTTTTTT. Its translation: CSARENTGELFF.

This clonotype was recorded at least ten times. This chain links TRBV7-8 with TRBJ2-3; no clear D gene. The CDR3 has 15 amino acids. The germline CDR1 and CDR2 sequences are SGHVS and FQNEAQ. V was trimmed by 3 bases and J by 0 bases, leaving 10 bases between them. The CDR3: CASSLKRTSTDTQYF. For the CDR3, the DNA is TGTGCCAGCAGCTTGAAGCGTACTAGCACAGATACGCAGTATTTT.

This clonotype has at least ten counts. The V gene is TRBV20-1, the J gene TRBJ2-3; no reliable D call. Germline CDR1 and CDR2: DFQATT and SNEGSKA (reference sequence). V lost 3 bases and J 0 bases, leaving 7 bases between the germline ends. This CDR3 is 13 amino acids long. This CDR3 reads CSARGGSTDTQYF. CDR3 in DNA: TGCAGTGCTAGGGGCGGTAGCACAGATACGCAGTATTTT.

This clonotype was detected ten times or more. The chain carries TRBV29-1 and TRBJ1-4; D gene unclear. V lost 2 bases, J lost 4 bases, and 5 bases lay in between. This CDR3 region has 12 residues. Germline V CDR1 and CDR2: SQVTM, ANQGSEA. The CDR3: CSVEQDNEKLFF. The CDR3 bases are TGCAGCGTTGAACAGGATAATGAAAAACTGTTTTTT.

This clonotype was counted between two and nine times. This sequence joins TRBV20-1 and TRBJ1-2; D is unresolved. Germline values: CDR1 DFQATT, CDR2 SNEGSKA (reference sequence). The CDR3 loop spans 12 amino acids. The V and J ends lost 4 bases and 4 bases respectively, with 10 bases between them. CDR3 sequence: CSAIDGSYGYTF. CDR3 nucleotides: TGCAGTGCTATTGATGGGTCCTATGGCTACACCTTC.

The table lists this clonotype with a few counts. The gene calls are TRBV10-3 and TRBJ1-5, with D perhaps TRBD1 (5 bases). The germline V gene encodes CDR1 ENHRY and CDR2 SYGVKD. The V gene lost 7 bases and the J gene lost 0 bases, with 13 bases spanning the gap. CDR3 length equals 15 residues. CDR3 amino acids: CAIKPSGNSNQPQHF. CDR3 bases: TGTGCCATCAAGCCCTCAGGGAATAGCAATCAGCCCCAGCATTTT.

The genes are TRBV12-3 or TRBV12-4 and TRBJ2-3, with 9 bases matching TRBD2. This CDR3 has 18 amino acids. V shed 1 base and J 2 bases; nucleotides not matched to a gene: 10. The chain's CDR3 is CASSLGGSGGRYTDTQYF. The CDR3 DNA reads TGTGCCAGCAGTTTAGGCGGTAGCGGGGGAAGATACACAGATACGCAGTATTTT.

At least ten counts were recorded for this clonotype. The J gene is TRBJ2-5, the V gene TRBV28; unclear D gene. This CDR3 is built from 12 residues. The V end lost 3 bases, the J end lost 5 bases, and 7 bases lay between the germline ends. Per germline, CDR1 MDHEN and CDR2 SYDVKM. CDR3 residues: CASSFPRETQYF. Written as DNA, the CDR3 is TGTGCCAGCAGTTTCCCGCGGGAGACCCAGTACTTC. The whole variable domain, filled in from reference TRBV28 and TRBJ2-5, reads DVKVTQSSRYLVKRTGEKVFLECVQDMDHENMFWYRQDPGLGLRLIYFSYDVKMKEKGDIPEGYSVSREKKERFSLILESASTNQTSMYLCASSFPRETQYFGPGTRLLVL.